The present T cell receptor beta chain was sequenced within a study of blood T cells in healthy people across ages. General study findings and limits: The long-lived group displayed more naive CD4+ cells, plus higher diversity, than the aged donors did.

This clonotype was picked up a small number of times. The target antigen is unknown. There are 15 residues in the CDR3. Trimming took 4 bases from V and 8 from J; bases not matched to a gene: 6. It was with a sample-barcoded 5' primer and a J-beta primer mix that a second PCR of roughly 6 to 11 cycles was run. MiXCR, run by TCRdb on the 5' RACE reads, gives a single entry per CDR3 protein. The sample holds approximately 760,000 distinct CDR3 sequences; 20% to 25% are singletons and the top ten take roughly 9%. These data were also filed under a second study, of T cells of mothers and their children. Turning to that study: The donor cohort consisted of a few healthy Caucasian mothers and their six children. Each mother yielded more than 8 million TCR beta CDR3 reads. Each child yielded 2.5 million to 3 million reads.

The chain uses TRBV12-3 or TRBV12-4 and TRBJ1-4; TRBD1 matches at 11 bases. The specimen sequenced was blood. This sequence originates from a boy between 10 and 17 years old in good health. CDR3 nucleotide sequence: TGTGCCAGCAGTTATGGGACAGGGGGAGGCGAAAAACTGTTTTTT. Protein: CASSYGTGGGEKLFF.